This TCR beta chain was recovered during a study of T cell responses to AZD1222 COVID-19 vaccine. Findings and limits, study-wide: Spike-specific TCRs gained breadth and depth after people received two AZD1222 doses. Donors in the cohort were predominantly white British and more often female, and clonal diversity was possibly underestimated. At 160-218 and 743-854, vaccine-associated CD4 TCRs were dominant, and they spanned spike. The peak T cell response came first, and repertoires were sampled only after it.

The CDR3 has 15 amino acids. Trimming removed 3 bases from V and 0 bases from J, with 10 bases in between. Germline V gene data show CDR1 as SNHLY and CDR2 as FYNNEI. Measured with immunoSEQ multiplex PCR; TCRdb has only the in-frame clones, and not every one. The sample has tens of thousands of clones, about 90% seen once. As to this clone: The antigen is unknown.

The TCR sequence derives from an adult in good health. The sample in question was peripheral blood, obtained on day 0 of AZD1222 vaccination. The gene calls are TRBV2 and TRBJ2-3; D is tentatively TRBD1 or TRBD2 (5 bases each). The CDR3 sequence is CASSEDRGSTDTQYF. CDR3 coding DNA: TGTGCCAGCAGTGAGGATCGGGGCAGCACAGATACGCAGTATTTT.